These 20 T cell receptor beta chains came from one sample sequenced in a study of blood T cell repertoires in COVID-19. The method was immunoSEQ multiplex PCR; TCRdb's version includes in-frame clones alone and lacks a portion of them. The repertoire holds about 300,000 clones, with around 85% as singletons. Sequenced: peripheral blood. The receptors were sampled from a human donor with COVID-19, enrolled during active disease. The donor label of this sample is uncertain.

This clone has only one observation. This chain uses TRBV11-3 with TRBJ2-1; a possible D gene is TRBD2 (6 bases). Per germline, CDR1 SGHNT and CDR2 YENEEA. V was clipped by 4 bases and J by 3 bases, with 19 bases between them. CDR3 length: 17 amino acids. The chain's CDR3 is CASSSQRTGRVYNEQFF. CDR3 in DNA: TGTGCCAGCAGCTCCCAGCGGACCGGGAGAGTCTACAATGAGCAGTTCTTC.

This chain uses TRBV11-3 with TRBJ2-7, with 13 positions matching TRBD2. Germline CDR1 is SGHNT and CDR2 is YENEEA. J lost 6 bases, V lost 5 bases, and 4 bases had no gene match. This CDR3 has 14 amino acids. The CDR3 sequence: CASSKLAGGGEQYF. The CDR3 DNA reads as TGTGCCAGCAGCAAACTAGCGGGAGGGGGCGAGCAGTACTTC. The whole variable domain, remainder taken from reference TRBV11-3 and TRBJ2-7, is EAGVVQSPRYKIIEKKQPVAFWCNPISGHNTLYWYLQNLGQGPELLIRYENEEAVDDSQLPKDRFSAERLKGVDSTLKIQPAELGDSAVYLCASSKLAGGGEQYFGPGTRLTVT.

The chain carries TRBV30 and TRBJ2-7; TRBD1 agrees at 10 bases. The CDR3 spans 14 residues. The ends lost 3 bases at V and 5 bases at J; junction bases unmatched: 7. Per germline, CDR1 GTSNPN and CDR2 SVGIG (reference sequence). The CDR3 protein is CAWRGGQGTHEQYF. CDR3 sequence (DNA): TGTGCCTGGAGGGGGGGACAGGGGACCCACGAGCAGTACTTC.

This clone showed up just once. V usage is TRBV1 and J usage is TRBJ2-7; the table's TRBD2 call for D was not verified on the DNA. TRBV1 is deemed a pseudogene. The CDR3 runs 14 residues. CDR3 nucleotide sequence: TGCACCAGCAGCCAGGTAGCGGGGCGCTACGAGCAGTACTTC. It specifies CTSSQVAGRYEQYF.

The rearrangement uses TRBV11-3 and TRBJ1-2; TRBD1 might be the D (5 bases). The CDR3 is 12 residues long. V lost 5 bases to trimming and J lost 8 bases, with 12 bases between them. Germline V lookup: CDR1 SGHNT, CDR2 YENEEA. DNA for the CDR3: TGTGCCAGCAGCCTACAGGCGAGGGGCTACACCTTC. It translates to CASSLQARGYTF.

J is TRBJ1-5 and V is TRBV28; 9 positions agree with TRBD1. Germline-derived CDR1 and CDR2 are MDHEN and SYDVKM. Trimming at V came to 5 bases and at J to 7 bases, leaving 6 bases not matched to a gene. The CDR3 is made up of 14 amino acids. The CDR3 nucleotides read TGTGCCAGCAGTCCGGGACAGGGTTTCCAGCCCCAGCATTTT. Its translation is CASSPGQGFQPQHF.

The genes are TRBV7-9 and TRBJ2-7; 9 bases are a match to TRBD1. CDR3 size: 14 residues. CDR1 is SEHNR, CDR2 FQNEAQ, per germline (reference sequence). V shed 3 bases, J shed 5 bases, and the junction held 5 bases outside the gene matches. The DNA of the CDR3 is TGTGCCAGCAGCTTCCGGGACAGGGACAACGAGCAGTACTTC. Its protein is CASSFRDRDNEQYF.

This chain links TRBV27 with TRBJ2-2; 7 bases line up with TRBD2. The junction had 1 base not matched to a gene; V was cut back by 6 bases and J by 0 bases. The CDR3 has 14 amino acids. The germline CDR1 and CDR2 sequences are MNHEY and SMNVEV (reference sequence). CDR3 in DNA: TGTGCCAGCAGGGCGGGAGCGAACACCGGGGAGCTGTTTTTT. Amino acid sequence: CASRAGANTGELFF.

The chain recombines TRBV5-1 with TRBJ2-7, with D hard to call. Looked up from germline, CDR1 is SGHRS and CDR2 is YFSETQ. This CDR3 comprises 15 residues. Trimming pared 0 bases from V and 3 bases from J, leaving 13 bases between. The CDR3 loop is CASSLESLRSYEQYF. The CDR3 DNA follows: TGCGCCAGCAGCTTGGAGTCGTTACGCAGCTACGAGCAGTACTTC.

The gene calls are TRBV19 and TRBJ1-1; D may be TRBD1 (5 bases). The CDR3 runs to 15 residues. Germline V gives CDR1 LNHDA, CDR2 SQIVND (reference sequence). V was shortened by 4 bases and J by 1 base, with 13 bases between the two germline ends. This chain's CDR3 is CASSTPRTGNTEAFF. DNA for the CDR3: TGTGCCAGTAGTACCCCCCGAACAGGGAACACTGAAGCTTTCTTT. Based on the CDR3 plus reference TRBV19 and TRBJ1-1, the full variable domain is DGGITQSPKYLFRKEGQNVTLSCEQNLNHDAMYWYRQDPGQGLRLIYYSQIVNDFQKGDIAEGYSVSREKKESFPLTVTSAQKNPTAFYLCASSTPRTGNTEAFFGQGTRLTVV.

The chain carries TRBV7-3 and TRBJ2-7, with TRBD1 as a possible D gene (5 bases). Per the germline V gene, CDR1 is SGHTA and CDR2 is FQGTGA. The length of the CDR3 is 14 residues. The germline V and J ends were trimmed by 5 bases and 0 bases, with 11 bases remaining between them. The CDR3 reads CASSPYRSSYEQYF. CDR3 nucleotides: TGTGCCAGCAGCCCCTACAGGAGCTCCTACGAGCAGTACTTC.

A single count supports this clone. The chain joins TRBV24-1 to TRBJ2-5; 11 nucleotides line up with TRBD1. This CDR3 has 16 residues. Trimming at V came to 5 bases and at J to 5 bases, leaving 9 bases not matched to a gene. Germline V gene data show CDR1 as KGHDR and CDR2 as SFDVKD. The CDR3: CATSAPRTGGAETQYF. The DNA for the CDR3 is TGTGCCACCAGTGCCCCTCGGACAGGGGGCGCGGAGACCCAGTACTTC.

The gene calls are TRBV28 and TRBJ2-1; a possible D gene is TRBD2 (5 bases). The CDR3 is 16 residues long. V was shortened by 2 bases and J by 3 bases, with 14 bases between the two germline ends. CDR1 and CDR2 from the germline V gene are MDHEN and SYDVKM. CDR3 amino acids: CASSLRGIDGYNEQFF. CDR3 sequence (DNA): TGTGCCAGCAGTTTAAGAGGGATCGACGGCTACAATGAGCAGTTCTTC.

The chain links TRBV2 to TRBJ1-4; 11 bases line up with TRBD1. Germline loops: CDR1 SNHLY, CDR2 FYNNEI. V lost 10 bases, J lost 2 bases, and 15 bases stayed unmatched. CDR3 length: 18 residues. CDR3 sequence (DNA): TGTGCCATGCAACCAACCGGGACAGGGGGTACCACTAATGAAAAACTGTTTTTT. Encoded protein: CAMQPTGTGGTTNEKLFF.

The chain combines TRBV19 with TRBJ2-3; D perhaps matches TRBD2 (6 bases). CDR3 length equals 15 residues. CDR1 and CDR2 (germline): LNHDA, SQIVND (reference sequence). V was pared by 0 bases and J by 4 bases, with 11 bases between. In DNA, the CDR3 is TGTGCCAGTAGTATAGATATGGGGGGTCCAGATACGCAGTATTTT. This sequence encodes CASSIDMGGPDTQYF.

The V and J genes are TRBV5-1 and TRBJ2-5, with 7 bases fitting TRBD2. CDR3 length: 13 amino acids. V was clipped by 0 bases and J by 8 bases; unmatched bases: 4. The germline CDR1 and CDR2 sequences are SGHRS and YFSETQ. This CDR3 reads CASSLERDATQYF. CDR3 DNA: TGCGCCAGCAGCTTGGAGCGGGATGCAACCCAGTACTTC. The full variable domain, with the rest looked up from reference TRBV5-1 and TRBJ2-5, is KAGVTQTPRYLIKTRGQQVTLSCSPISGHRSVSWYQQTPGQGLQFLFEYFSETQRNKGNFPGRFSGRQFSNSRSEMNVSTLELGDSALYLCASSLERDATQYFGPGTRLLVL.

V is TRBV5-1 and J is TRBJ2-7; 14 bases are shared with TRBD2. The CDR3 consists of 15 residues. Germline V gene lookup returns CDR1 SGHRS and CDR2 YFSETQ. After removal of 4 bases from V and 7 bases from J, the junction contained 7 bases not matched to a gene. The DNA of the CDR3 is TGCGCCAGCAGCCCGGGACTAGCGGGAGTTGAGGAGCAGTACTTC. It specifies CASSPGLAGVEEQYF.

The chain has TRBV5-1 and TRBJ2-1; D is possibly TRBD1 (6 bases). There are 15 residues in the CDR3. The V and J ends lost 2 bases and 9 bases respectively, with 18 bases between them. Germline V gives CDR1 SGHRS, CDR2 YFSETQ. The CDR3 DNA is TGCGCCAGCAGCTTACAGACGCAGGAAGGGGGTGAGCAGTTCTTC. It codes for CASSLQTQEGGEQFF.

CDR3 protein: CASSVRGNYGYTF. In DNA, the CDR3 is TGTGCCAGCAGCGTGCGGGGGAACTATGGCTACACCTTC. The chain links TRBV5-8 to TRBJ1-2; D is perhaps TRBD1 (5 bases). V lost 4 bases, J lost 2 bases, and 9 bases lay in between. Germline V gene sequence: CDR1 SGHTS, CDR2 YDEGEE. CDR3 size: 13 residues.

The chain has TRBV28 and TRBJ2-1; a possible D gene is TRBD2 (5 bases). Germline values: CDR1 MDHEN, CDR2 SYDVKM. V lost 0 bases, J lost 5 bases, and 11 bases lay in between. The CDR3 is made up of 15 amino acids. Here the CDR3 reads CASSLWLAGDNEQFF. Here the CDR3 DNA reads TGTGCCAGCAGTTTATGGCTAGCCGGCGACAATGAGCAGTTCTTC.